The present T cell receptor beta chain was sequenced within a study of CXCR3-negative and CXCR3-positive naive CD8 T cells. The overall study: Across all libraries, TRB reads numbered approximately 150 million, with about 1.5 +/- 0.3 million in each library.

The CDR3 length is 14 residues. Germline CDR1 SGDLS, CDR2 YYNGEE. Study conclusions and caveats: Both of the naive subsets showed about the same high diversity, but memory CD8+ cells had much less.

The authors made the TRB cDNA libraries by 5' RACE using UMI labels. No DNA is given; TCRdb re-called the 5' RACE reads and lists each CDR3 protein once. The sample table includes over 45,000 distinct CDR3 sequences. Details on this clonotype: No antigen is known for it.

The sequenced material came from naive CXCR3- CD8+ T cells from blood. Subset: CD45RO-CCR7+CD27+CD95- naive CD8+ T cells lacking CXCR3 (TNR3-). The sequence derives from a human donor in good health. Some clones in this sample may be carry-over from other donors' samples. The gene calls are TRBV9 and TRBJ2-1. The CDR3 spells CASSIRADYNEQFF.